Listed below are T cell receptor beta chains from one sample, sequenced in a study of blood T cell repertoires in COVID-19. The assay was immunoSEQ multiplex PCR, and TCRdb's table has in-frame clones only and misses some. The profile shows over 75,000 clones, more than 60% of them singletons. The sequencing input was peripheral blood. The receptors originated from a human donor in a cohort sampled during active COVID-19. Each CDR3 is given with its conserved first and last residue. A D gene is named only where the DNA matches it firmly. Expanded clones get a size class; other rows say once, few or many, or leave the size out.

cdr3_nt	cdr3_aa	d_call	j_call	clone_size	v_call
TGTGCCAGCAGCACAGGACCCAATCAGCCCCAGCATTTT	CASSTGPNQPQHF	NA	TRBJ1-5	NA	TRBV7-6
TGTGCCAGCAGCTTAACAGGGGACTATGGCTACACCTTC	CASSLTGDYGYTF	TRBD1	TRBJ1-2	NA	TRBV7-2
TGTGCCAGCAGTACCGGGGGTTATAGCTCCTACAATGAGCAGTTCTTC	CASSTGGYSSYNEQFF	NA	TRBJ2-1	NA	TRBV2
TGCAGTGCTAGTGGGCAGGGGGCCGGGGAGCTGTTTTTT	CSASGQGAGELFF	TRBD1	TRBJ2-2	once	TRBV20-1
TGTGCCAGCAGCTTGATGGGAGTTGGTACCGGGGAGCTATTTTTT	CASSLMGVGTGELFF	NA	TRBJ2-2	NA	TRBV5-6
TGTGCCAGCAGCTTAGGTCAGGCGGGAGCTTTCTTT	CASSLGQAGAFF	NA	TRBJ1-1	NA	TRBV7-9
TGTGCCAGCAGTTTATCCGACAGCTCACAACCCCTCCACTTT	CASSLSDSSQPLHF	NA	TRBJ1-6	NA	TRBV28
TGTGCCAGCAGTGAGGACAGGGTGTATGAAAAACTGTTTTTT	CASSEDRVYEKLFF	TRBD1	TRBJ1-4	NA	TRBV2
TGTGCCAGCTCTCAATTGGGGGAGGTAAATGAGCAGTTCTTC	CASSQLGEVNEQFF	NA	TRBJ2-1	NA	TRBV18
TGTGCCAGCAACCCGGGACAGGGGACCGCCGGGGAGCTGTTTTTT	CASNPGQGTAGELFF	TRBD1	TRBJ2-2	NA	TRBV6-6
TGCAGCGTTCGGGACAGGGGAACCTACAATGAGCAGTTCTTC	CSVRDRGTYNEQFF	TRBD1	TRBJ2-1	once	TRBV29-1
TGTGCCAGCAGTGAACAGGGGATCAATTCAAACACCATATATTTT	CASSEQGINSNTIYF	NA	TRBJ1-3	NA	TRBV2
TGTGCCAGCAGTTACTTCGGGAACGAGCAGTACTTC	CASSYFGNEQYF	NA	TRBJ2-7	NA	TRBV6-2/TRBV6-3
TGTGCCACCAGTGACCGACAGGGGTTCGCCGGGGAGCTGTTTTTT	CATSDRQGFAGELFF	TRBD1	TRBJ2-2	once	TRBV24-1
TGTGCCAGCAGCGAGACAGGGTGGGGCACAGATACGCAGTATTTT	CASSETGWGTDTQYF	TRBD1	TRBJ2-3	NA	TRBV6-5
TGTGCCAGCAGTCAGGAGGTTTATAGCAATCAGCCCCAGCATTTT	CASSQEVYSNQPQHF	NA	TRBJ1-5	NA	TRBV6-2/TRBV6-3
TGTGCCAGCAGCTTGGGCAGGGAATCTCTTCCCGGGGAGCTGTTTTTT	CASSLGRESLPGELFF	NA	TRBJ2-2	NA	TRBV5-4
TGTGCCAGCAGTTTAATCCTCTCCTATAATTCACCCCTCCACTTT	CASSLILSYNSPLHF	NA	TRBJ1-6	NA	TRBV27
TGCGCCAGCAGCTTGAATGGAGAAAATGAGCAGTTCTTC	CASSLNGENEQFF	NA	TRBJ2-1	NA	TRBV5-1
TGTGCCAGCAGGGGCACCCTGTACCAAGAGACCCAGTACTTC	CASRGTLYQETQYF	NA	TRBJ2-5	NA	TRBV6-5
TGTGCCATCAGTACGGACAGGCGCCACGAGCAGTACTTC	CAISTDRRHEQYF	TRBD1	TRBJ2-7	NA	TRBV10-3
TGTGCCAGCAGTGTCAACCTAGATGCAACTAATGAAAAACTGTTTTTT	CASSVNLDATNEKLFF	NA	TRBJ1-4	NA	TRBV2
TGTGCCAGCAGCGCTTCCAGGGTAACTGGGGAGCTGTTTTTT	CASSASRVTGELFF	NA	TRBJ2-2	NA	TRBV11-3
TGTGCCAGCAGCAGCGGCTACTACGAGCAGTACTTC	CASSSGYYEQYF	NA	TRBJ2-7	NA	TRBV6-5
TGTGCCAGCAGCTCTGGACTCCAAGTTGAAGCTTTCTTT	CASSSGLQVEAFF	NA	TRBJ1-1	NA	TRBV5-4
TGTGCCAGCAGTTTATCTCCCGTCCAGGGTGGTAGCAATCAGCCCCAGCATTTT	CASSLSPVQGGSNQPQHF	NA	TRBJ1-5	NA	TRBV27
TGTGCCAGCAGTGAAGGAGTCTCTGGGGCCAACGTCCTGACTTTC	CASSEGVSGANVLTF	NA	TRBJ2-6	few	TRBV6-1
TGTGCCAGCAGTCCGGCAGGGCGCTACGAGCAGTACTTC	CASSPAGRYEQYF	NA	TRBJ2-7	few	TRBV6-6
TGTGCCAGCAGCCGAGGGGGGGCGGGTGAAAAACTGTTTTTT	CASSRGGAGEKLFF	NA	TRBJ1-4	NA	TRBV11-2
TGTGCCAGCAGCACAGCCCAGGGTTCGGAGACCCAGTACTTC	CASSTAQGSETQYF	NA	TRBJ2-5	NA	TRBV7-2
TGCAGCGTGGGGGGGGACTTCGATCTCGCTAGTTGGAGCACAGATACGCAGTATTTT	CSVGGDFDLASWSTDTQYF	TRBD2	TRBJ2-3	once	TRBV29-1
TGTGCCAGCCACAACCTCTTGGGACAGGGGCGTCAGCCCCAGCATTTT	CASHNLLGQGRQPQHF	TRBD1	TRBJ1-5	NA	TRBV19
TGTGCCAGCAGTGACTTTAGCGGGAGGGCGACCGGGGAGCTGTTTTTT	CASSDFSGRATGELFF	TRBD2	TRBJ2-2	NA	TRBV6-4
TGCGCCAGCAGCGACGGGACAGAATATGGCTACACCTTC	CASSDGTEYGYTF	TRBD1	TRBJ1-2	many	TRBV5-1
TGTGCCAGCAGCGCCACACCCCCCGCCCCAGCCAAAAACATTCAGTACTTC	CASSATPPAPAKNIQYF	NA	TRBJ2-4	few	TRBV9
TGTGCCAGCAGCCAAAAGCGGGGGTTTGAGCAGTACTTC	CASSQKRGFEQYF	TRBD2	TRBJ2-7	NA	TRBV3-1/TRBV3-2
TGTGCCAGCACCCCCGGGGATGCGGGGAACACTGAAGCTTTCTTT	CASTPGDAGNTEAFF	NA	TRBJ1-1	NA	TRBV27
TGCGCCAGCAGCTTGGTAGCACTCCGCGACTCTGGGGCCAACGTCCTGACTTTC	CASSLVALRDSGANVLTF	NA	TRBJ2-6	few	TRBV5-1
TGCGCCAGCAGCCTCGAACCTGGAGGGGATACGCAGTATTTT	CASSLEPGGDTQYF	NA	TRBJ2-3	NA	TRBV4-1
TGTGCCAGCAGTCCGGGACAGGAAGACACCGGGGAGCTGTTTTTT	CASSPGQEDTGELFF	TRBD1	TRBJ2-2	NA	TRBV6-4
TGTGCCAGCAGCTCCGGGACAGGCAACCAAGAGACCCAGTACTTC	CASSSGTGNQETQYF	TRBD1	TRBJ2-5	NA	TRBV5-8
TGTGCCAGCAGCTTGACAGGGGGCTTGAACACTGAAGCTTTCTTT	CASSLTGGLNTEAFF	TRBD1	TRBJ1-1	once	TRBV11-3
TGTGCCAGTAGTAGGCAACAGGTCCGTGGAGATACGCAGTATTTT	CASSRQQVRGDTQYF	NA	TRBJ2-3	NA	TRBV19
TGTGCCAGTAGTCCCCGGACAGGATCGAACTATGGCTACACCTTC	CASSPRTGSNYGYTF	TRBD1	TRBJ1-2	NA	TRBV19
TGTGCCAGTAGTCCTCGCCCCTTGGGGGGGGGCCTGAATGAGCAGTTCTTC	CASSPRPLGGGLNEQFF	NA	TRBJ2-1	NA	TRBV19
TGTGCCAGCAGCCCAACAGGGGTAGGGCAGCCCCAGCATTTT	CASSPTGVGQPQHF	TRBD1	TRBJ1-5	NA	TRBV7-6